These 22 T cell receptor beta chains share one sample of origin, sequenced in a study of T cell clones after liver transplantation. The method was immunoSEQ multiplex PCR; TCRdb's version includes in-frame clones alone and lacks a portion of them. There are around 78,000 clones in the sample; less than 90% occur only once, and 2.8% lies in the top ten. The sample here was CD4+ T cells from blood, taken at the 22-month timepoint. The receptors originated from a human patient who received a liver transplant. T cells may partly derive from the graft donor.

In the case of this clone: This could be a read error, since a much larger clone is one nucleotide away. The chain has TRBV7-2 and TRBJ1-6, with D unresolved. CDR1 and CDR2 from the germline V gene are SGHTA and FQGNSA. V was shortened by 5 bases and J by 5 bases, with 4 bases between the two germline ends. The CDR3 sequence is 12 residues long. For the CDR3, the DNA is TGTGCCAGCAGCCCCAATAATTCACCCCTCCACTTT. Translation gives CASSPNNSPLHF.

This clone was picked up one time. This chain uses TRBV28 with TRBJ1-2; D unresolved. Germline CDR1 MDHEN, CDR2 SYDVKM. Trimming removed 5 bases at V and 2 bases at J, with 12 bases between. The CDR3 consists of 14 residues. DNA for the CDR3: TGTGCCAGCAGTCTCCCTCCGGGGAACTATGGCTACACCTTC. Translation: CASSLPPGNYGYTF.

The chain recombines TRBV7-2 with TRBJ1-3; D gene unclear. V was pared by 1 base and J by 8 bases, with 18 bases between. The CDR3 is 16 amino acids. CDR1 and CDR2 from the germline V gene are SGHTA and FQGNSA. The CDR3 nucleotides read TGTGCCAGCAGCTTAGTTTACGACCTCCGGGAGGACACCATATATTTT. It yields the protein CASSLVYDLREDTIYF.

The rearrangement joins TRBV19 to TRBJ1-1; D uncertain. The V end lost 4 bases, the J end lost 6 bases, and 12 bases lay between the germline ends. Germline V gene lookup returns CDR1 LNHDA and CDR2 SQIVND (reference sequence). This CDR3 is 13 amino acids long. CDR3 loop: CASSTQYWAEAFF. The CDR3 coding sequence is TGTGCCAGTAGTACCCAATACTGGGCTGAAGCTTTCTTT.

CDR3 DNA sequence: TGTGCCAGCAGCACTCAGGGAGGAGATACGCAGTATTTT. Encoded protein: CASSTQGGDTQYF. This rearrangement joins TRBV7-3 to TRBJ2-3, with D possibly matching TRBD2 (6 bases). The CDR3 has 13 residues. Germline-derived CDR1 and CDR2 are SGHTA and FQGTGA. Trimming left V 5 bases short and J 5 bases short, with 11 bases between.

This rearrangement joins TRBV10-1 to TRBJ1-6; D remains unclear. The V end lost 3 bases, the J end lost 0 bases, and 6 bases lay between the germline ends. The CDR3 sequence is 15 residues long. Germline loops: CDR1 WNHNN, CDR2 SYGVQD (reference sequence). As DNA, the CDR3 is TGCGCCAGCAGTGATGAATTCTCCTATAATTCACCCCTCCACTTT. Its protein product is CASSDEFSYNSPLHF.

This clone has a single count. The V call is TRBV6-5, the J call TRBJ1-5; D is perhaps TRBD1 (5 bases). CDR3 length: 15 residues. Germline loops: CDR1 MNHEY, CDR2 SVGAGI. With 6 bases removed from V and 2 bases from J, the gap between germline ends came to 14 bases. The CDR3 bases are TGTGCCAGCAGAATACGGTGGGGGGGCAATCAGCCCCAGCATTTT. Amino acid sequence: CASRIRWGGNQPQHF.

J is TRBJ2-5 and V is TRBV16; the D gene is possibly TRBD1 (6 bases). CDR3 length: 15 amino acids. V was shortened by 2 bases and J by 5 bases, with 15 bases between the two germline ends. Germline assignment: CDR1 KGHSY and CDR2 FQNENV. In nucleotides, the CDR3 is TGTGCCAGCAGCCAAGGCCAGGGGATCGGGGAGACCCAGTACTTC. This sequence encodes CASSQGQGIGETQYF.

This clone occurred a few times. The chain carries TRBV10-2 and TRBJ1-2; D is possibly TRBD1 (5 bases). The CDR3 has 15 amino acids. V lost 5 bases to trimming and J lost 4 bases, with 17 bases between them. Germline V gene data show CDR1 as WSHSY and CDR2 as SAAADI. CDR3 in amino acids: CASSPWGGGTYGYTF. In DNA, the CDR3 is TGCGCCAGCAGTCCCTGGGGAGGAGGGACCTATGGCTACACCTTC.

As DNA, the CDR3 is TGTGCCAGCAGCTTCGGGAACCTCTATGGCTACACCTTC. Its translation is CASSFGNLYGYTF. The rearrangement uses TRBV7-9 and TRBJ1-2; D call uncertain. In germline, CDR1 is SEHNR, CDR2 FQNEAQ (reference sequence). V dropped 3 bases and J dropped 4 bases, with 9 bases sitting between them. CDR3 size: 13 residues.

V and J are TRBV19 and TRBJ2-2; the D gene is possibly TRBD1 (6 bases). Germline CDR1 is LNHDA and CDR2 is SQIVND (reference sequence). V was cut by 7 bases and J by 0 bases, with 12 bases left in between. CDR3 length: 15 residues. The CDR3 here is CASKVQGSNTGELFF. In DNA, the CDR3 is TGTGCCAGTAAGGTGCAGGGGTCGAACACCGGGGAGCTGTTTTTT.

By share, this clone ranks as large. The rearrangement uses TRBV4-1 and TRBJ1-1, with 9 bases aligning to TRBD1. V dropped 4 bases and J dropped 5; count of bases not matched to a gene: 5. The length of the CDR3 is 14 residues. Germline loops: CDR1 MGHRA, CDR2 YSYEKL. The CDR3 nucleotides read TGCGCCAGCAGCCGACAGACAGGGGGGACTGAAGCTTTCTTT. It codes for CASSRQTGGTEAFF.

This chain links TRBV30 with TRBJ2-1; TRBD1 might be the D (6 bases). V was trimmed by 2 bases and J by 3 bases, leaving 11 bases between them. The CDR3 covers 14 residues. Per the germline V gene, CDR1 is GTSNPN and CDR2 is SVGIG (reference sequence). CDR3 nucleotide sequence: TGTGCCTGGAGTCAGGGACAAGTCTACAATGAGCAGTTCTTC. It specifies CAWSQGQVYNEQFF.

The CDR3 here is CASSSSNVPGELFF. CDR3 in DNA: TGTGCCAGCAGCTCTAGCAATGTACCCGGGGAGCTGTTTTTT. The gene calls are TRBV7-2 and TRBJ2-2; perhaps TRBD2 as D (5 bases). The CDR3 is 14 amino acids. Germline CDR1 reads SGHTA; CDR2 reads FQGNSA. V lost 4 bases and J 6 bases, leaving 12 bases between the germline ends.

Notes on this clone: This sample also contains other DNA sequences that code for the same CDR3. CDR3 coding DNA: TGTGCCAGTAGTAAACGACAGACGAACACCGGGGAGCTGTTTTTT. It encodes CASSKRQTNTGELFF. J is TRBJ2-2 and V is TRBV19, with TRBD1 as a possible D gene (5 bases). The CDR3 consists of 15 residues. V lost 4 bases to trimming and J lost 0 bases, with 9 bases between them. Germline loops: CDR1 LNHDA, CDR2 SQIVND (reference sequence).

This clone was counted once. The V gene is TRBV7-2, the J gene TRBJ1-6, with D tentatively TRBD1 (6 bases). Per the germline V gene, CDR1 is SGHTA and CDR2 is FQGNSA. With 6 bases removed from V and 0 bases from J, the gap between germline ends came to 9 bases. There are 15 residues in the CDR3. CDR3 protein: CASRLTGSYNSPLHF. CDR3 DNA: TGTGCCAGCAGACTGACAGGCTCCTATAATTCACCCCTCCACTTT.

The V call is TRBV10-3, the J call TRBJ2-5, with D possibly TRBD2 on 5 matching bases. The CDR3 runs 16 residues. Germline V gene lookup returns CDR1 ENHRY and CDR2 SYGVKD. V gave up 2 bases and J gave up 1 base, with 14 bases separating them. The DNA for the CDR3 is TGTGCCATCAGTGAGCGAGGGCCTAGCCCCCAAGAGACCCAGTACTTC. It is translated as CAISERGPSPQETQYF.

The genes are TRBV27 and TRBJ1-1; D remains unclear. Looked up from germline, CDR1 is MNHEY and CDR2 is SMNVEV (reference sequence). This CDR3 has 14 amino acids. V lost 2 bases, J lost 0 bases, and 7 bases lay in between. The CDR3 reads CASSLAFLNTEAFF. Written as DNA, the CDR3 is TGTGCCAGCAGTTTAGCGTTTCTGAACACTGAAGCTTTCTTT.

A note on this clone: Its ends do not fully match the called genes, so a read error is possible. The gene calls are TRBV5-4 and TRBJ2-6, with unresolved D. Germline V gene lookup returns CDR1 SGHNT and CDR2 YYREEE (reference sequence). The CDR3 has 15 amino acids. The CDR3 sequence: CASSTPGSRANVLTF. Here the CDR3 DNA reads TGTGCCAGCAGCACCCCGGGCTCTCGGGCCAACGTCCTGACTTTC.

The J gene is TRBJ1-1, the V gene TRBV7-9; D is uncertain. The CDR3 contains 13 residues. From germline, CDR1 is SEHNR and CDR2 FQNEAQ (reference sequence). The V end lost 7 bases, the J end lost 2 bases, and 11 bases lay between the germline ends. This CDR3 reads CASTLTVNTEAFF. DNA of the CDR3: TGTGCCAGCACCCTTACAGTTAACACTGAAGCTTTCTTT.

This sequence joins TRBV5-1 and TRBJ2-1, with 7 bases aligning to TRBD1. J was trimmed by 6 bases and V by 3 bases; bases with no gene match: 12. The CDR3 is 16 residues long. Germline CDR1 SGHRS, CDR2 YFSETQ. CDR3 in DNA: TGCGCCAGCAGCTCTTCGGGACAGAGTCTGGTCAATGAGCAGTTCTTC. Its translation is CASSSSGQSLVNEQFF.

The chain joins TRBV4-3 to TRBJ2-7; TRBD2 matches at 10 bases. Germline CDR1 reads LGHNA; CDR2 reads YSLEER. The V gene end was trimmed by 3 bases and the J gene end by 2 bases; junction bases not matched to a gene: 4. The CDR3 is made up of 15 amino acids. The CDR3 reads CASSQVAGGAYEQYF. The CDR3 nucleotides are TGCGCCAGCAGCCAGGTAGCGGGGGGAGCCTACGAGCAGTACTTC.